Given below is one T cell receptor (beta chain) in context. Germline CDR1 reads GTSNPN; CDR2 reads SVGIG (reference sequence). CDR3 length equals 13 residues. V lost 2 bases to trimming and J lost 3 bases, with 10 bases between them. The record originates from a study of CD8+ T cells in alopecia areata. RNA extraction and reverse transcription yielded cDNA as sequencing template. The protocol was immunoSEQ multiplex PCR, while the TCRdb copy is restricted to in-frame clones and leaves out a portion. The top ten clones hold 1.6% of a sample with 200,000 to 250,000 clones, about three fifths of them seen once. This sample's treatment: oral pan-JAK inhibitor, 5-10 mg twice daily.

The J gene is TRBJ1-1, the V gene TRBV30; D perhaps matches TRBD1 (5 bases). Sequencing was performed on CD4+ T cells sorted from blood, taken at week 4, from a patient treated with tofacitinib. This TCR derives from a human donor with alopecia areata. CDR3 nucleotide sequence: TGTGCCTGGAGTTTGGGGGAGGACACTGAAGCTTTCTTT. It translates to CAWSLGEDTEAFF.